These T cell receptor beta chains were read from a single sample in a study of blood T cell repertoires in COVID-19. Method: immunoSEQ multiplex PCR; TCRdb's copy keeps in-frame clones and lacks some. The data show fewer than 500,000 clones, roughly nine tenths seen once. Material: PBMCs or T cells enriched from blood (not recorded which). The receptors here all came from a woman aged 18-35 years with acute COVID-19. The CDR3 runs from the conserved cysteine through the conserved F or W. A D gene is named only where the DNA matches it firmly. Clone size, where shown, is once, few, many, or a class for clones that have expanded.

d_call clone_size j_call v_call cdr3_nt cdr3_aa
- - TRBJ2-6 TRBV7-9 TGTGCCAGCAGCCGTAAAAACTCTGGGGCCAACGTCCTGACTTTC CASSRKNSGANVLTF
TRBD2 - TRBJ2-5 TRBV28 TGTGCCAGCAGTTTATTAAGACTAGCGGGAGCGAACCAAGAGACCCAGTACTTC CASSLLRLAGANQETQYF
- few TRBJ1-1 TRBV3-1/TRBV3-2 TGTGCCAGCAACCGGATCGGGGAAGAAGCTTTCTTT CASNRIGEEAFF
TRBD1 - TRBJ1-2 TRBV6-5 TGTGCCAGTCATCCGGGACAGGCCCACTATGGCTACACCTTC CASHPGQAHYGYTF
TRBD2 - TRBJ2-4 TRBV5-4 TGTGCCAGCAGCCCTACCGCGGGAGGGGAAAACATTCAGTACTTC CASSPTAGGENIQYF
TRBD1 few TRBJ1-2 TRBV20-1 TGCAGTGCTATCGACAGGGACCACACCTTC CSAIDRDHTF
- - TRBJ2-2 TRBV11-2 TGTGCCAGCAGGCCTCGGGGGACCGGGGAGCTGTTTTTT CASRPRGTGELFF
TRBD1 - TRBJ1-5 TRBV20-1 TGCAGTGCTAGTGACAGGGTTGGTCAGCCCCAGCATTTT CSASDRVGQPQHF
- - TRBJ2-5 TRBV5-5 TGTGCCAGCAGCTTGGAGGGGGACGAGACCCAGTACTTC CASSLEGDETQYF
- - TRBJ1-6 TRBV19 TGTGCCAGTAGTATTCGGGTTGAGAATTCACCCCTCCACTTT CASSIRVENSPLHF
TRBD1 few TRBJ1-2 TRBV5-5 TGTGCCAGCAGCTTTGGACAGGGGGGTCGTGGTAACTATGGCTACACCTTC CASSFGQGGRGNYGYTF
TRBD1 - TRBJ2-5 TRBV29-1 TGCAGCGTTGGGACAGGGCATCAAGGGGAGACCCAGTACTTC CSVGTGHQGETQYF
TRBD1 - TRBJ1-1 TRBV11-2 TGTGCCAGCAACAGGGGGAACACTGAAGCTTTCTTT CASNRGNTEAFF
- - TRBJ1-5 TRBV7-9 TGTGCCAGCAGCGCGGCGGGGGTAAATCAGCCCCAGCATTTT CASSAAGVNQPQHF
TRBD1 - TRBJ2-7 TRBV14 TGTGCCAGCAGTCCGTCGAGGGGGCGGCAGTACTTC CASSPSRGRQYF
TRBD2 - TRBJ2-1 TRBV5-1 TGCGCCAGCAGCTTGGCTACCCTAGCGGGCGATGAGCAGTTCTTC CASSLATLAGDEQFF
- - TRBJ1-4 TRBV9 TGTGCCAGCAGCGTAGAGGTCAGGTGGGAAAAACTGTTTTTT CASSVEVRWEKLFF
TRBD2 - TRBJ2-2 TRBV4-2 TGTGCCAGCAGCCAAGATCTAGCGGGAGGGCCCACCGGGGAGCTGTTTTTT CASSQDLAGGPTGELFF
TRBD1 - TRBJ1-2 TRBV19 TGTGCCAGTAGTGTTGTAGGGGGCAACTATGGCTACACCTTC CASSVVGGNYGYTF
TRBD1 - TRBJ1-2 TRBV6-5 TGTGCCAGCAGTTACTATACAGGGGCTGGCTATGGCTACACCTTC CASSYYTGAGYGYTF
- few TRBJ2-1 TRBV3-1/TRBV3-2 TGTGCCAGCAGGCCCACGGGACAAGCCTACAATGAGCAGTTCTTC CASRPTGQAYNEQFF
- - TRBJ2-3 TRBV19 TGTGCCAGTGGGTCCAGGGTGGCCCGAGATACGCAGTATTTT CASGSRVARDTQYF
TRBD1 once TRBJ2-2 TRBV19 TGTGCCACCGGGACAGTTTCGAACACCGGGGAGCTGTTTTTT CATGTVSNTGELFF
TRBD1 once TRBJ2-6 TRBV6-9 TGTGCCAGCAGAGGAAACAGGGGGCAGGCTGGGGCCAACGTCCTGACTTTC CASRGNRGQAGANVLTF
- - TRBJ1-2 TRBV27 TGTGCCAGCAGACCCGGACAGATCTATGGCTACACCTTC CASRPGQIYGYTF
TRBD2 - TRBJ2-2 TRBV11-2 TGTGCCAGCAGCGTCCAGCGGGGGTTAAACACCGGGGAGCTGTTTTTT CASSVQRGLNTGELFF
- - TRBJ2-2 TRBV24-1 TGTGCCACCAGTGATCGGGTAAACACCGGGGAGCTGTTTTTT CATSDRVNTGELFF
TRBD2 - TRBJ2-1 TRBV9 TGTGCCAGCAGCGCCCAGAGCGGGGTCTTCTACAATGAGCAGTTCTTC CASSAQSGVFYNEQFF
TRBD1 - TRBJ1-5 TRBV9 TGTGCCAGCAGCGCAGGACAGGGCGGCAATCAGCCCCAGCATTTT CASSAGQGGNQPQHF
TRBD2 once TRBJ2-1 TRBV7-6 TGTGCCAGCAGCCTCACTACACTAGCGGGAGGCCACAATGAGCAGTTCTTC CASSLTTLAGGHNEQFF
- - TRBJ2-2 TRBV7-3 TGTGCCAGCAGCTTAACAAACAGGGCACTAAGGGACCCCGGGGAGCTGTTTTTT CASSLTNRALRDPGELFF
- few TRBJ2-2 TRBV7-9 TGTGCCAGCTGGGACTTCAACGGGGAGCTGTTTTTT CASWDFNGELFF
- - TRBJ1-4 TRBV9 TGTGCCAGCAGCTTTTCGGCAGGGGATAATGAAAAACTGTTTTTT CASSFSAGDNEKLFF
- - TRBJ2-1 TRBV4-1 TGCGCCAGCAGCCGAGCTAATGAGCAGTTCTTC CASSRANEQFF
- - TRBJ1-6 TRBV2 TGTGCCAGCAGCTTTGGGGGCGGCCACCTTTCACCCCTCCACTTT CASSFGGGHLSPLHF
- - TRBJ1-5 TRBV6-1 TGTGCCAGCAGTGACCTCGGGGACAATCAGCCCCAGCATTTT CASSDLGDNQPQHF
- - TRBJ2-2 TRBV19 TGTGCCAGTAGTATGGTACAGGGTGGCGGGGAGCTGTTTTTT CASSMVQGGGELFF
- - TRBJ1-1 TRBV5-1 TGCGCCAGCAGCCACGGTCGGGGTAGCACTGAAGCTTTCTTT CASSHGRGSTEAFF
- - TRBJ2-5 TRBV19 TGTGCCAGTAGTATAGAGGGGCCAGCGCAAGAGACCCAGTACTTC CASSIEGPAQETQYF
- - TRBJ2-3 TRBV5-6 TGTGCCAGCAGCTTGTTGACAGCTAGCACAGATACGCAGTATTTT CASSLLTASTDTQYF
- - TRBJ2-3 TRBV14 TGTGCCAGCAGCCAATCGGGGGATACGCAGTATTTT CASSQSGDTQYF
- - TRBJ1-5 TRBV19 TGTGCCAGTAGTATAGATGGGCATCAGCCCCAGCATTTT CASSIDGHQPQHF
- - TRBJ2-7 TRBV27 TGTGCCAGCAATCAGGGGCTCTCCTACGAGCAGTACTTC CASNQGLSYEQYF
- - TRBJ1-1 TRBV21-1 TGTGCCAGCAGCAAAGCAATCGTAGGGGGAGTGTCGGCTGAAGCTTTCTTT CASSKAIVGGVSAEAFF
TRBD1 - TRBJ2-4 TRBV12-3/TRBV12-4 TGTGCCAGCAGTTTCGGGACAGCTGACATTCAGTACTTC CASSFGTADIQYF
- - TRBJ1-5 TRBV3-1/TRBV3-2 TGTGCCAGCAGCCAAGCTCCGACAGGTAATCAGCCCCAGCATTTT CASSQAPTGNQPQHF
TRBD1 - TRBJ2-2 TRBV5-4 TGTGCCAGCAGACTAGATATACAGGGGGCCGGGGAGCTGTTTTTT CASRLDIQGAGELFF
TRBD1 - TRBJ2-5 TRBV3-1/TRBV3-2 TGTGCCAGCAGCCAAGCGTACCGACAGGGACCTTCACTTAAGACCCAGTACTTC CASSQAYRQGPSLKTQYF
TRBD2 once TRBJ2-2 TRBV15 TGTGCCACCAGCAGAGGACTAGCGGGGGGATCCACCGGGGAGCTGTTTTTT CATSRGLAGGSTGELFF
TRBD2 once TRBJ2-3 TRBV7-2 TGTGCCAGCAGCCCCCGCCATGGTAGCGGGAGGGGAGATACGCAGTATTTT CASSPRHGSGRGDTQYF
- - TRBJ2-7 TRBV4-1 TGCGCCAGCAGCCAAGATCCCTGGGCACGGCAGTACTTC CASSQDPWARQYF
- once TRBJ2-3 TRBV6-2/TRBV6-3 TGTGCCAGCAGTTCCTCCTTAGACAGGCGGTCCTTTCGGCCCACAGATACGCAGTATTTT CASSSSLDRRSFRPTDTQYF
- - TRBJ1-4 TRBV6-5 TGTGCCAGCAGTAATAGGGGGGGACTTAATGAAAAACTGTTTTTT CASSNRGGLNEKLFF
TRBD1 - TRBJ2-1 TRBV10-3 TGTGCCATCAGATATACCGGGACAGGGAACAATGAGCAGTTCTTC CAIRYTGTGNNEQFF
- - TRBJ1-4 TRBV7-8 TGTGCCAGCAGCTTAGAGGTCAGGGCCCCAACTAATGAAAAACTGTTTTTT CASSLEVRAPTNEKLFF
TRBD1 - TRBJ2-2 TRBV6-5 TGTGCCAGCAGGACAGGGACAGGGACCACCGGGGAGCTGTTTTTT CASRTGTGTTGELFF
- - TRBJ2-1 TRBV7-2 TGTGCCAGCAGCTTAACGTCGGGATTAAGGTCCTACAATGAGCAGTTCTTC CASSLTSGLRSYNEQFF